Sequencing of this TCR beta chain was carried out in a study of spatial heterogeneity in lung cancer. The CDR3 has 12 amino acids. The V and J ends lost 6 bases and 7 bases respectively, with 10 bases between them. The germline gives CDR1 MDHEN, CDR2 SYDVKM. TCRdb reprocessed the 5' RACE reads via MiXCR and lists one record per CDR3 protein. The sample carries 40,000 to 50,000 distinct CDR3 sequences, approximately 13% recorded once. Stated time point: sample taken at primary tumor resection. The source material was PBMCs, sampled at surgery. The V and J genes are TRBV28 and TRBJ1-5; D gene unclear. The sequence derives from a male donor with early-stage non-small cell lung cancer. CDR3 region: CASSSVEQPQHF. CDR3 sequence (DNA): TGTGCCAGCAGCTCTGTGGAGCAGCCCCAGCATTTT.